This TCR beta chain was captured in a study of human T cells and chemical hapten exposure. Authors' processing steps: Counts of TCRs in each sample centred on a median of around 100,000 and extended from about 20,000 to 690,000. TCRdb passed the RACE reads through MiXCR, listing each CDR3 protein once. TCRdb, rather than the study authors, made the V and J calls. The repertoire holds more than 90,000 distinct CDR3 sequences, with about an eighth as singletons. This clonotype turned up a few times. Time point meaning: patch test 2, 6 weeks after DPC sensitization. Treatment specified: therapeutic diphenylcyclopropenone sensitization with weekly scalp DPC. Germline CDR1 MNHEY, CDR2 SVGEGT. V dropped 2 bases and J dropped 1 base, with 11 bases sitting between them. The CDR3 runs to 15 residues.

Material: whole blood, obtained in connection with sensitization to the hapten diphenylcyclopropenone (DPC). The rearrangement uses TRBV6-2 or TRBV6-3 and TRBJ1-1; D is ambiguous. The source of this sequence is a middle-aged woman with alopecia areata. Some clones in this sample may be carry-over from other donors' samples. The CDR3 DNA is TGTGCCAGCAGTTACGCACGTTCGGGGAACACTGAAGCTTTCTTT. The encoded protein is CASSYARSGNTEAFF.